A selection of T cell receptor beta chains follows, all from one sample in a study of Tregs in tolerant kidney transplant recipients. Only in-frame clones appear in the TCRdb table, and some are missing; sequencing was by immunoSEQ multiplex PCR. The profile shows about 8,600 clones, around half of them singletons. Their specific antigens are unknown. The sample taken for sequencing was CD4+ T cells from blood cultured with allogeneic cells. The receptors originated from a human donor in good health. Each CDR3 is given without its conserved first and last residue.

j_gene | v_gene | CDR3aa
TRBJ1-2 | TRBV5-1 | ASSLAFIAEEGYT
TRBJ2-7 | TRBV21-1 | ASSTGTGGAEQY
. | TRBV6-5 | ASSPQGYEQY
TRBJ2-3 | TRBV7-2 | ASSLAPSSSDTQY
TRBJ1-2 | TRBV29-1 | SVGVERNYGYT
TRBJ2-7 | TRBV6-5 | ASRRPTGREQY
TRBJ1-1 | TRBV5-4 | ATSRGLRQGN
TRBJ2-5 | TRBV5-5 | ASSLASRQGPGETQY
TRBJ1-2 | TRBV6-5 | ASTETGNYGYT
TRBJ2-2 | TRBV9 | ASSVDAGGGTGELF
TRBJ1-6 | TRBV2 | ASRETGANSPLH
TRBJ1-2 | TRBV18 | ASSPMGNYGYT
TRBJ2-3 | TRBV6-1 | ATHRSRRTDTQY
TRBJ2-1 | TRBV2 | ANSELVQSGEQF
TRBJ2-2 | TRBV7-8 | ASSSWWGPHTGELF
TRBJ2-1 | TRBV6-5 | ASSYVGGSQEQF
TRBJ2-3 | TRBV9 | ASSVVGGGTDTQY
TRBJ1-2 | TRBV7-2 | ASSLLGYGYT
TRBJ1-5 | TRBV27 | ASSLSPHSNQPQH
TRBJ2-3 | TRBV7-9 | ASSFEGARGDTQY
TRBJ1-4 | TRBV7-9 | ASSIRGGSEKLF
TRBJ2-6 | TRBV4-2 | ASSQDPGGAGANVLT
TRBJ1-1 | TRBV16 | ASSQILRGSEAF
TRBJ1-4 | TRBV7-8 | ASRPWGQATWKLF